This T cell receptor beta chain originates from a study of blood T cell repertoires in COVID-19. As for the study in general: Acute and convalescent COVID-19 specimens originated in the United States, Italy and Spain. Nucleic acid was either cDNA or gDNA, and it came from T cells, B-cell-depleted T cells, or PBMCs.

Using immunoSEQ multiplex PCR, the repertoire was profiled, and TCRdb retains in-frame clones only, with some absent. The sample consists of roughly 110,000 clones, about two thirds of them appearing once. Germline V gene lookup returns CDR1 MNHEY and CDR2 SVGAGI. This CDR3 has 14 amino acids. Losses at the gene ends were 6 bases for V and 1 base for J; bases not matched to a gene: 3. The TCR originated in a human donor with acute or convalescent COVID-19. The donor label of this sample is uncertain. Sequenced material: peripheral blood. The chain couples TRBV6-5 to TRBJ1-1; TRBD1 agrees at 9 bases. The CDR3, as DNA: TGTGCCAGCAGACAGGGGGCAAAGAACACTGAAGCTTTCTTT. It codes for CASRQGAKNTEAFF.